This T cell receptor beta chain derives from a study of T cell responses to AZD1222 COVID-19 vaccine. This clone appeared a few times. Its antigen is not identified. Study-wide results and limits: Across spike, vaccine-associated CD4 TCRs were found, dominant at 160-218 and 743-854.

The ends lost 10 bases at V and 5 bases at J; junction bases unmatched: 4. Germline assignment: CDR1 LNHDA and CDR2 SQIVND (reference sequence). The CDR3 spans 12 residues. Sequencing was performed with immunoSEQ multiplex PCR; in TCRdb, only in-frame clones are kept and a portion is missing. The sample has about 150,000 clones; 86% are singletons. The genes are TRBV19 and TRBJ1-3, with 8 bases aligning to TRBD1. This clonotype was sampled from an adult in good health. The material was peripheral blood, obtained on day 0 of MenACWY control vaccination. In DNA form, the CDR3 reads TGTGCCACCAGGACAGGGAGAAACACCATATATTTT. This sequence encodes CATRTGRNTIYF.